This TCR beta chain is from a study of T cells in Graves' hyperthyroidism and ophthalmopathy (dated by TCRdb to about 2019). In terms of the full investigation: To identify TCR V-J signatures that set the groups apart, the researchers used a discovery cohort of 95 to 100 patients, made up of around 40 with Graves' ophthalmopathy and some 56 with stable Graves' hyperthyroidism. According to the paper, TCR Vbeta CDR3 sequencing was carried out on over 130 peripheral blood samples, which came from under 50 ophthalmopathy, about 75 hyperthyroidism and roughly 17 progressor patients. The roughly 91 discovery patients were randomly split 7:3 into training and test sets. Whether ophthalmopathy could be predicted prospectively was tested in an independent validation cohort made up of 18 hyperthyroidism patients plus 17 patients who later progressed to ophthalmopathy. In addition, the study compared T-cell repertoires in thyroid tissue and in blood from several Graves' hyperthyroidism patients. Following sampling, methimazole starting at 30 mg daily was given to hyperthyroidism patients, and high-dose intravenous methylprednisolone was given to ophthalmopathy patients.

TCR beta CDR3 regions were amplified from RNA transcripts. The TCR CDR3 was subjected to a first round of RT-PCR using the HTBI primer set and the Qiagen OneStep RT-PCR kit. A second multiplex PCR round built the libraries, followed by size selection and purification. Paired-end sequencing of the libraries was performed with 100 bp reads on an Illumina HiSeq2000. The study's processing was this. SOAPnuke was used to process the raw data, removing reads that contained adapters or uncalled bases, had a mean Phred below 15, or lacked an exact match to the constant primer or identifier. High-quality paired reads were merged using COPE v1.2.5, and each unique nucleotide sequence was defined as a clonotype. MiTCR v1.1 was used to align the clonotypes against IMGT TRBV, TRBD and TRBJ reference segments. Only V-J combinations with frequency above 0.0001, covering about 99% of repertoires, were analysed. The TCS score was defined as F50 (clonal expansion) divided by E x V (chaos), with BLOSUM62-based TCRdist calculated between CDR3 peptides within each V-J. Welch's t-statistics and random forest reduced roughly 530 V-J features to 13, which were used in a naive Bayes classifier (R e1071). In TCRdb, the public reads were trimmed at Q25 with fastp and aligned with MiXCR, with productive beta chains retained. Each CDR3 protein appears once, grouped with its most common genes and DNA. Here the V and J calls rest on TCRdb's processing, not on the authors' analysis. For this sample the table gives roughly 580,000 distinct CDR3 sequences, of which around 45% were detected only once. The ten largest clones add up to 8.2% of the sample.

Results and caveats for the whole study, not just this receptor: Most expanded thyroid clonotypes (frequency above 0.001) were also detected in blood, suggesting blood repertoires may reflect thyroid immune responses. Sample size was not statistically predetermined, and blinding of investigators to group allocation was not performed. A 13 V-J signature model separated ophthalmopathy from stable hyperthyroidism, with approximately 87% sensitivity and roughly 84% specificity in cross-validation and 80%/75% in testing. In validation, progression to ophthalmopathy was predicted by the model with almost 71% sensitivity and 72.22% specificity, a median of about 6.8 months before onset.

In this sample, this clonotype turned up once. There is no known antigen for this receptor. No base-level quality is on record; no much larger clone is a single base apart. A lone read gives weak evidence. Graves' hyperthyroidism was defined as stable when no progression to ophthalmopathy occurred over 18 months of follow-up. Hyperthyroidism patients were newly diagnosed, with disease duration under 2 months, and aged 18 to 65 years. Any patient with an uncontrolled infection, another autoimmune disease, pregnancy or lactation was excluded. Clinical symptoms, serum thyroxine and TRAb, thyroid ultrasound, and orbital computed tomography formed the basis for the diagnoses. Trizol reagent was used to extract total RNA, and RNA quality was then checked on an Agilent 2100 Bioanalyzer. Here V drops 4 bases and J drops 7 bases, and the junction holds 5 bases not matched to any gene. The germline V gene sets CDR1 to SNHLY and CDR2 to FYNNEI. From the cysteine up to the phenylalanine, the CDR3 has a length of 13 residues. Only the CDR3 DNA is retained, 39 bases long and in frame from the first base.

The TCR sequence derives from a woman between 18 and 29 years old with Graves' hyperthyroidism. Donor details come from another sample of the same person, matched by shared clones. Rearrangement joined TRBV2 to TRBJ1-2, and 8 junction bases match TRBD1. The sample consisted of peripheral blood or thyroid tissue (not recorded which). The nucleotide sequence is TGTGCCAGCAGTGTCAGGGGGCAGGTTGGCTACACCTTC. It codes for CASSVRGQVGYTF.